A single sample gave rise to the 22 T cell receptor beta chains below, sequenced in a study of cytomegalovirus exposure and HLA in healthy donors. PCR involved 60 Vbeta and 13 Jbeta primers. The protocol was immunoSEQ multiplex PCR, while the TCRdb copy is restricted to in-frame clones and leaves out a portion. The sample lists around 140,000 clones; roughly three quarters were seen once. Sequenced: PBMCs. The receptors here all came from a woman aged 55-70 years in good health and CMV-seronegative.

The V gene is TRBV7-2, the J gene TRBJ1-1, with no clear D. CDR1 and CDR2 from the germline V gene are SGHTA and FQGNSA. The CDR3 loop spans 14 amino acids. The V and J ends lost 5 bases and 4 bases respectively, with 14 bases between them. The CDR3 loop reads CASSLNSGSTEAFF. The CDR3 DNA sequence: TGTGCCAGCAGCCTCAACTCTGGGAGCACTGAAGCTTTCTTT.

This chain joins TRBV18 and TRBJ2-5; D remains ambiguous. The CDR3 is made up of 14 amino acids. The germline V gene has CDR1 KGHSH and CDR2 LQKENI. Trimming removed 4 bases at V and 2 bases at J, with 11 bases between. The chain's CDR3 is CASSLDTVQETQYF. CDR3 bases: TGTGCCAGCTCACTAGACACGGTTCAAGAGACCCAGTACTTC. The full variable domain, with the rest looked up from reference TRBV18 and TRBJ2-5, is NAGVMQNPRHLVRRRGQEARLRCSPMKGHSHVYWYRQLPEEGLKFMVYLQKENIIDESGMPKERFSAEFPKEGPSILRIQQVVRGDSAAYFCASSLDTVQETQYFGPGTRLLVL.

This clone appeared a single time. CDR3 sequence: CASSNTPLRRGDGDSPLHF. In DNA form, the CDR3 reads TGTGCCAGCAGCAACACCCCCCTACGGCGGGGCGACGGGGATTCACCCCTCCACTTT. V gene TRBV21-1 combines with J gene TRBJ1-6. TRBV21-1 is flagged as a pseudogene. CDR3 length: 19 amino acids.

As to this clone: Germline and junction disagree at one end, which may indicate a read error. The chain has TRBV19 and TRBJ2-3; 8 positions agree with TRBD1. The CDR3 has 15 amino acids. Germline CDR1 and CDR2: LNHDA and SQIVND (reference sequence). The chain's CDR3 is CASTIGQGSTDTQYF. As DNA, the CDR3 is TGTGCCAGTACTATAGGACAGGGAAGCACAGATACGCAGTATTTT.

This clone has only a few counts. The rearrangement joins TRBV28 to TRBJ1-5; D possibly corresponds to TRBD1 (5 bases). CDR1 is MDHEN and CDR2 is SYDVKM in the germline V gene. CDR3 length: 21 residues. The V end lost 3 bases, the J end lost 2 bases, and 29 bases lay between the germline ends. CDR3 sequence reads: CASSFGPQGLRWVAGNQPQHF. The CDR3 DNA reads TGTGCCAGCAGTTTTGGTCCGCAGGGTCTTCGTTGGGTGGCGGGCAATCAGCCCCAGCATTTT. Supplemented by reference TRBV28 and TRBJ1-5, the full variable domain reads DVKVTQSSRYLVKRTGEKVFLECVQDMDHENMFWYRQDPGLGLRLIYFSYDVKMKEKGDIPEGYSVSREKKERFSLILESASTNQTSMYLCASSFGPQGLRWVAGNQPQHFGDGTRLSIL.

The CDR3 DNA is TGCGCCAGCAGCTTTAGACAGGGGGCTGACTATGGCTACACCTTC. It codes for CASSFRQGADYGYTF. The chain has TRBV5-1 and TRBJ1-2; TRBD1 matches 10 bases. CDR1 is SGHRS and CDR2 is YFSETQ in the germline V gene. V shed 2 bases and J 3 bases; nucleotides not matched to a gene: 4. The CDR3 is 15 residues long.

This clone was found once. The chain is built from TRBV4-2 and TRBJ2-2; 12 positions agree with TRBD2. Per the germline V gene, CDR1 is LGHNA and CDR2 is YNFKEQ. With V trimmed by 1 base and J by 5 bases, 11 bases remained unmatched. The CDR3 consists of 19 residues. CDR3 in DNA: TGTGCCAGCAGCCAAGTTCTAGCGGGAGGGCCCTCCATTACCGGGGAGCTGTTTTTT. Protein product: CASSQVLAGGPSITGELFF.

As regards this clone: Compared with germline, one end of the junction differs, possibly owing to a read error. The V gene is TRBV5-1, the J gene TRBJ1-1; 7 bases are shared with TRBD1. The CDR3 totals 14 residues. Germline values: CDR1 SGHRS, CDR2 YFSETQ. The CDR3 bases are TGCGCCAGCAGGTTGGAGGGGGCGAGCACTGAAGCTTTCTTT. It specifies CASRLEGASTEAFF.

The chain couples TRBV19 to TRBJ2-7; the D gene is possibly TRBD1 (5 bases). Germline CDR1 is LNHDA and CDR2 is SQIVND (reference sequence). V was shortened by 7 bases and J by 3 bases, with 13 bases between the two germline ends. CDR3 length: 13 residues. CDR3 loop: CASTAQGRYEQYF. The CDR3 DNA reads TGTGCCAGTACCGCCCAGGGTCGCTACGAGCAGTACTTC.

The chain carries TRBV6-1 and TRBJ1-3, with 12 bases identical to TRBD1. The trim removed 6 bases at V and 0 bases at J, leaving 0 bases unmatched. The CDR3 sequence is 15 residues long. Germline CDR1 is MNHNS and CDR2 is SASEGT. CDR3 in DNA: TGTGCCAGCAGGGGACAGGGGGCCTCTGGAAACACCATATATTTT. Translating gives CASRGQGASGNTIYF.

This chain uses TRBV20-1 with TRBJ1-1, with no clear D. This CDR3 is 11 amino acids long. The V end lost 2 bases, the J end lost 5 bases, and 6 bases lay between the germline ends. The germline V gene has CDR1 DFQATT and CDR2 SNEGSKA (reference sequence). The CDR3 region is CSARRQTEAFF. DNA for the CDR3: TGCAGTGCTAGACGACAAACTGAAGCTTTCTTT.

This clone has a handful of counts. The rearrangement links TRBV19 to TRBJ2-4; 8 bases line up with TRBD1. The CDR3 covers 14 residues. Germline-derived CDR1 and CDR2 are LNHDA and SQIVND (reference sequence). The junction had 5 bases not matched to a gene; V was cut back by 4 bases and J by 6 bases. The CDR3 region is CASSTRGRGNIQYF. Written as DNA, the CDR3 is TGTGCCAGTAGTACCAGGGGGCGTGGAAACATTCAGTACTTC.

The chain combines TRBV5-1 with TRBJ1-1, with TRBD1 matching over 10 bases. Per germline, CDR1 SGHRS and CDR2 YFSETQ. The ends lost 4 bases at V and 5 bases at J; junction bases unmatched: 8. The CDR3 is 15 amino acids. DNA for the CDR3: TGCGCCAGCAGCCCCCGACAGGGGGCCCAAACTGAAGCTTTCTTT. This encodes CASSPRQGAQTEAFF.

The chain links TRBV5-1 to TRBJ1-4; no clear D gene. This CDR3 contains 18 residues. The germline V gene encodes CDR1 SGHRS and CDR2 YFSETQ. V dropped 3 bases and J dropped 0 bases, with 18 bases sitting between them. The DNA of the CDR3 is TGCGCCAGCAGCTCGGGTACCTCCGCGATTGCAACTAATGAAAAACTGTTTTTT. Translating gives CASSSGTSAIATNEKLFF.

The chain employs TRBV7-6 and TRBJ2-2; no reliable D call. The germline gives CDR1 SGHVS, CDR2 FNYEAQ. The CDR3 has 12 amino acids. Trimming removed 5 bases at V and 7 bases at J, with 8 bases between. In nucleotides, the CDR3 is TGTGCCAGCAGCCCACGAGGCGGGGAGCTGTTTTTT. It encodes CASSPRGGELFF.

This clone was counted a single time. The chain couples TRBV7-2 to TRBJ2-7; 10 nucleotides line up with TRBD2. The germline V gene encodes CDR1 SGHTA and CDR2 FQGNSA. The CDR3 is 16 residues long. The V and J ends lost 6 bases and 6 bases, in that order; junction bases with no gene match: 14. The CDR3 coding sequence is TGTGCCAGCAGATCCGGCAGCGGGGGGGCCGAGGGCGAGCAGTACTTC. The encoded protein is CASRSGSGGAEGEQYF.

This sequence joins TRBV28 and TRBJ2-7; a weak D match, TRBD1 (5 bases). Per the germline V gene, CDR1 is MDHEN and CDR2 is SYDVKM. V lost 4 bases and J lost 0, with 16 bases in between. This CDR3 contains 16 residues. The CDR3 loop reads CASSSGWQESSYEQYF. The CDR3 coding sequence is TGTGCCAGCAGTTCAGGGTGGCAGGAGAGCTCCTACGAGCAGTACTTC.

The chain uses TRBV7-9 and TRBJ2-3, with D maybe TRBD2 (6 bases). The CDR3 has 15 amino acids. Germline V CDR1 and CDR2: SEHNR, FQNEAQ (reference sequence). V was trimmed by 3 bases and J by 0 bases, leaving 10 bases between them. CDR3 sequence reads: CASSLGLLSTDTQYF. CDR3 DNA sequence: TGTGCCAGCAGCTTGGGACTTTTAAGCACAGATACGCAGTATTTT.

The V call is TRBV5-8, the J call TRBJ1-5; 12 bases fit TRBD1. With 4 bases clipped from V and 6 bases from J, the junction kept 11 bases outside the gene matches. The CDR3 runs 17 residues. Germline CDR1 SGHTS, CDR2 YDEGEE. The CDR3 here is CASSAGTGGPKTQPQHF. The CDR3 bases are TGTGCCAGCAGCGCCGGGACAGGGGGCCCCAAGACTCAGCCCCAGCATTTT.

The rearrangement links TRBV5-1 to TRBJ1-1; the match to TRBD1 covers 9 bases. V trimming: 0 bases; J trimming: 5 bases; junction bases outside the gene matches: 8. This CDR3 spans 16 amino acids. Germline loops: CDR1 SGHRS, CDR2 YFSETQ. Here the CDR3 DNA reads TGCGCCAGCAGCTTGGACGACAGGGGGAAAGGAACTGAAGCTTTCTTT. Translating gives CASSLDDRGKGTEAFF.

The chain carries TRBV1 and TRBJ2-7; the table's D call, TRBD2, has no DNA check behind it. TRBV1 represents a pseudogene. The CDR3 covers 16 residues. This CDR3 is CTSSLPRGDYSYEQYF. The CDR3 DNA sequence: TGCACCAGCAGCCTGCCGCGGGGGGACTACTCCTACGAGCAGTACTTC.

The sample holds a few counts of this clone. The chain combines TRBV28 with TRBJ2-5; 9 nucleotides agree with TRBD2. The CDR3 length is 16 residues. After removal of 5 bases from V and 1 base from J, the junction contained 8 bases not matched to a gene. Germline-derived CDR1 and CDR2 are MDHEN and SYDVKM. The CDR3: CASSTLAGVIQETQYF. The CDR3 DNA reads TGTGCCAGCAGTACTTTAGCGGGGGTGATCCAAGAGACCCAGTACTTC.